This T cell receptor beta chain emerged from a study of CD8+ T cells in alopecia areata. The V gene's germline CDR1 is SQVTM and CDR2 ANQGSEA. The CDR3 runs to 11 residues. V lost 7 bases and J 6 bases, leaving 11 bases between the germline ends. The treatment: oral pan-JAK inhibitor, 5-10 mg twice daily. Extraction of RNA preceded its reverse transcription into cDNA, which served as the sequencing template. This table comes from immunoSEQ multiplex PCR, and its TCRdb copy is limited to in-frame clones, with some not included. Of a few hundred thousand clones listed, around three fifths are singletons.

The chain has TRBV29-1 and TRBJ2-3, with D unclear. The sample consisted of CD4+ T cells sorted from blood, taken at week 4, from a patient treated with tofacitinib. This receptor was taken from a human donor with alopecia areata. The CDR3 region is CSATLGDTQYF. In nucleotides, the CDR3 is TGCAGCGCCACCCTGGGGGATACGCAGTATTTT.